The sequence of this T cell receptor (beta chain) was determined in a study of blood T cell repertoires in COVID-19. The V end lost 5 bases, the J end lost 7 bases, and 9 bases lay between the germline ends. The CDR3 is 13 amino acids. Per germline, CDR1 MGHRA and CDR2 YSYEKL. Measured with immunoSEQ multiplex PCR; TCRdb has only the in-frame clones, and not every one. Altogether tens of thousands of clones are present, approximately 84% being singletons, with the ten largest covering 17%. Sequencing was performed on peripheral blood. This chain joins TRBV4-1 and TRBJ1-6; a possible D gene is TRBD1 (5 bases). This receptor was obtained from a man in his sixties or seventies with active COVID-19. DNA for the CDR3: TGCGCCAGCAGCTTATCAGGGAATTCACCCCTCCACTTT. This translates into CASSLSGNSPLHF.